This T cell receptor (beta chain) appears in the sequencing data of a study of T cell responses to AZD1222 COVID-19 vaccine (TCRdb year 2021). For context, the study as a whole: Because spike-specific TCR depth and breadth did not differ between the two schedules, AZD1222 recipients who got a second dose at roughly 4 weeks were pooled with those who got a second dose at roughly 12 weeks. TCR sequencing covered about 230 trial participants: 200 to 210 given two doses of AZD1222 and 26 given two doses of MenACWY control vaccine. Trial participants were enrolled into age subgroups of 18-55, 56-69 and 70-plus years, which contained about 150, 27 and 61 TCR-sequenced participants, respectively.

According to the study, the label for this sample's time point signals: baseline before first vaccination. Vaccinee samples came from UK trials COV001 and COV002, including a single-blind randomized controlled phase 2/3 trial of AZD1222 (ChAdOx1 nCoV-19) in healthy adults. For TCRbeta chain sequencing, PBMC samples from trial participants were taken at day 0 and at day 28 after the second dose. Findings and caveats that apply to the study as a whole: Participants were mostly white British, with more females than males. The authors suggested clonal diversity may have been underestimated. Nearly half of unique spike-specific TCRs reportedly recognized epitopes outside regions mutated in the B.1.351 and B.1.1.7 variants. The whole spike protein was spanned by vaccine-associated CD4 TCRs, and dominant responses were seen in regions 160-218 and 743-854. In the small 56-69-year group, the increase in depth fell short of significance, most likely because of low power. Conclusions about previously exposed vaccinees were limited because only six or seven AZD1222 recipients were SARS-CoV-2 seropositive at baseline. No day 14 peak-response samples were available, so repertoires were characterized only after the peak T cell response. After two AZD1222 doses, both the breadth and the depth of spike-specific TCRs were significantly higher than at day 0 and than in MenACWY recipients.

V lost 3 bases and J lost 5 bases, and the count of bases not matched to a germline gene is 10. The CDR3 runs 16 residues from the cysteine to the phenylalanine. Only the CDR3 DNA is retained, 48 bases long and in frame from the first base. CDR1 and CDR2 were assigned from the germline V gene (reference sequence) as SGHNT and YYREEE. About this clone itself: The antigen it binds to is not known. Per-base qualities were not stored, and no clone one base away is much larger.

The CDR3 regions of human TCRbeta chains were analyzed by immunosequencing. The authors processed their data as follows. TCRs in the repertoires were matched against a reference library of SARS-CoV-2-specific TCRs that had been generated with the MIRA antigen-specificity platform. Breadth meant the fraction of unique TCRs that were SARS-CoV-2-associated, whereas depth meant the fraction of total T cells that were SARS-CoV-2-associated. Using the MIRA data, every spike-specific TCR was mapped to the spike region that the TCR reacted to and assigned to either a CD4 or a CD8 class. Log10-transformed breadth and depth values were compared by one-way ANOVA with Sidak's multiple comparisons tests. As stored in TCRdb, this immuneACCESS dataset retains in-frame rearrangements with V and J assigned. A fraction of the clones does not appear; measured against another copy, unresolved V genes explain less than half of the discrepancy, and the remainder lacks a known reason. Clone size and V and J calls were adopted from that table, with D and trimming inferred from the DNA. Counted in this sample were around 84,000 clones; about 83% of them appeared once. Of the sample, 8% to 10% is held by the ten largest clones.

This sequence uses TRBV5-4 and TRBJ2-2; TRBD2 aligns with 7 central bases. This sample comprised peripheral blood, obtained on day 0 of AZD1222 vaccination. This clonotype originated in an adult in good health. The CDR3 amino acid sequence is: CASSSEGGSGTGELFF. DNA sequence: TGTGCCAGCAGCTCCGAGGGCGGGAGCGGTACCGGGGAGCTGTTTTTT. The reference TRBV5-4 and TRBJ2-2 proteins fill in what lies around the CDR3, so the full variable domain reads ETGVTQSPTHLIKTRGQQVTLRCSSQSGHNTVSWYQQALGQGPQFIFQYYREEENGRGNFPPRFSGLQFPNYSSELNVNALELDDSALYLCASSSEGGSGTGELFFGEGSRLTVL.